These 18 T cell receptor beta chains originate from one sample sequenced in a study of blood T cell repertoires in COVID-19. Profiled with immunoSEQ multiplex PCR; TCRdb holds only in-frame clones, not every one. In the table there are 200,000 or so clones, around 80% of which are singletons. The sequencing sample was made of peripheral blood. These receptor sequences come from a woman of 80 years or more with COVID-19, enrolled during active disease.

The chain uses TRBV24-1 and TRBJ2-3; D is unresolved. V lost 0 bases to trimming and J lost 3 bases, with 6 bases between them. This CDR3 contains 14 residues. In germline, CDR1 is KGHDR, CDR2 SFDVKD. The CDR3 loop is CATSDLGQTDTQYF. The CDR3 DNA reads TGTGCCACCAGTGATTTGGGCCAAACAGATACGCAGTATTTT.

The chain recombines TRBV18 with TRBJ2-2, with 9 nucleotides matching TRBD1. V was clipped by 5 bases and J by 4 bases; unmatched bases: 5. CDR1 and CDR2 (germline): KGHSH, LQKENI. The CDR3 totals 15 residues. The CDR3 bases are TGTGCCAGCTCATCCGGGACAGGGAGCACCGGGGAGCTGTTTTTT. Its protein product is CASSSGTGSTGELFF.

The chain combines TRBV19 with TRBJ1-4; unclear D gene. V was shortened by 6 bases and J by 0 bases, with 8 bases between the two germline ends. This CDR3 has 14 residues. Germline V gives CDR1 LNHDA, CDR2 SQIVND (reference sequence). CDR3 in amino acids: CASRYGATNEKLFF. Here the CDR3 DNA reads TGTGCCAGTAGATATGGAGCAACTAATGAAAAACTGTTTTTT.

Comments on this clone: Other DNA variants within this sample encode the same CDR3. The CDR3 here is CASSPGQGNEKLFF. CDR3 in DNA: TGCGCCAGCAGCCCGGGACAGGGAAATGAAAAACTGTTTTTT. The chain links TRBV5-1 to TRBJ1-4, with 9 bases that match TRBD1. This CDR3 region has 14 residues. Germline V CDR1 and CDR2: SGHRS, YFSETQ. V was clipped by 4 bases and J by 5 bases; unmatched bases: 3.

The chain is built from TRBV9 and TRBJ1-2, with unresolved D. CDR3 length: 14 amino acids. Trimming stripped 0 bases from V and 2 bases from J, with 8 bases between. The germline CDR1 and CDR2 sequences are SGDLS and YYNGEE. CDR3 region: CASSVDGRNYGYTF. CDR3 bases: TGTGCCAGCAGCGTAGATGGCAGGAACTATGGCTACACCTTC.

The J gene is TRBJ1-1, the V gene TRBV18, with 8 bases matching TRBD1. This CDR3 region has 15 residues. Germline values: CDR1 KGHSH, CDR2 LQKENI. V trimming: 5 bases; J trimming: 1 base; junction bases outside the gene matches: 6. CDR3 protein: CASSSSRGRNTEAFF. The CDR3, as DNA: TGTGCCAGCTCATCGTCCAGGGGGCGGAACACTGAAGCTTTCTTT.

CDR3 amino acids: CASSEAGRGLIYGYTF. The DNA for the CDR3 is TGTGCCAGCAGTGAAGCGGGCAGGGGGCTTATCTATGGCTACACCTTC. The V and J genes are TRBV6-1 and TRBJ1-2; 8 bases align to TRBD1. Germline lookup yields CDR1 MNHNS and CDR2 SASEGT. This CDR3 spans 16 amino acids. Unmatched junction bases numbered 7, after V lost 0 bases and J lost 4 bases.

This chain connects TRBV18 to TRBJ1-6; D unresolved. The CDR3 covers 14 residues. Trimming took 3 bases from V and 8 from J, leaving 11 bases between them. Germline CDR1 KGHSH, CDR2 LQKENI. Here the CDR3 reads CASSPSGLHSPLHF. As DNA, the CDR3 is TGTGCCAGCTCACCCTCGGGGTTGCATTCACCCCTCCACTTT.

J is TRBJ1-2 and V is TRBV4-1; 8 nucleotides agree with TRBD1. The CDR3 totals 16 residues. Germline V lookup: CDR1 MGHRA, CDR2 YSYEKL. J was trimmed by 5 bases and V by 0 bases; bases with no gene match: 8. The CDR3 protein is CASSQETATGVYGYTF. As DNA, the CDR3 is TGCGCCAGCAGCCAAGAAACGGCGACAGGGGTGTATGGCTACACCTTC.

As for this clone: Other DNA sequences in this specimen translate into the identical CDR3. The rearrangement uses TRBV2 and TRBJ2-5; tentative D call: TRBD2 (5 bases). The CDR3 extends over 15 amino acids. CDR1 is SNHLY, CDR2 FYNNEI, per germline. Trimming left V 0 bases short and J 5 bases short, with 13 bases between. This CDR3 is CASSEAGLAGETQYF. The CDR3 nucleotides read TGTGCCAGCAGTGAAGCAGGGCTAGCCGGCGAGACCCAGTACTTC.

V and J are TRBV7-9 and TRBJ2-7, with D unclear. The CDR3 is made up of 13 amino acids. V dropped 5 bases and J dropped 2 bases, with 10 bases sitting between them. Germline assignment: CDR1 SEHNR and CDR2 FQNEAQ (reference sequence). CDR3 nucleotides: TGTGCCAGCAGCCGAGGTTCTACCTACGAGCAGTACTTC. Its protein is CASSRGSTYEQYF.

The chain is built from TRBV3-1 (or the pseudogene TRBV3-2) and TRBJ1-2, with unresolved D. Looked up from germline, CDR1 is LGHDT and CDR2 is YNNKEL (reference sequence). Trimming removed 0 bases from V and 2 bases from J, with 7 bases in between. The length of the CDR3 is 14 residues. CDR3 sequence: CASSQEAGNYGYTF. The DNA of the CDR3 is TGTGCCAGCAGCCAAGAGGCCGGGAACTATGGCTACACCTTC.

The rearrangement joins TRBV19 to TRBJ1-4, with TRBD1 identical over 12 bases. J was trimmed by 8 bases and V by 3 bases; bases with no gene match: 1. The germline CDR1 and CDR2 sequences are LNHDA and SQIVND (reference sequence). The CDR3 covers 14 residues. The CDR3 DNA is TGTGCCAGTAGTATCGGGACAGGGGGCGAAAAACTGTTTTTT. Translated: CASSIGTGGEKLFF.

The chain links TRBV28 to TRBJ1-2, with 9 nucleotides matching TRBD1. The trim removed 2 bases at V and 8 bases at J, leaving 6 bases unmatched. Germline V gives CDR1 MDHEN, CDR2 SYDVKM. The CDR3 extends over 14 amino acids. CDR3 bases: TGTGCCAGCAGTTTAGAACAGGGGGCGAAGGGCTACACCTTC. It yields the protein CASSLEQGAKGYTF.

CDR3 in amino acids: CATSTPGANQPQHF. Here the CDR3 DNA reads TGTGCCACCAGCACGCCAGGGGCCAATCAGCCCCAGCATTTT. This sequence joins TRBV15 and TRBJ1-5, with D perhaps matching TRBD1 (6 bases). The germline V and J ends were trimmed by 4 bases and 3 bases, with 10 bases remaining between them. From germline, CDR1 is LNHNV and CDR2 YYDKDF (reference sequence). The CDR3 covers 14 residues.

The chain recombines TRBV7-2 with TRBJ2-3; 9 nucleotides align to TRBD2. The germline V gene has CDR1 SGHTA and CDR2 FQGNSA. After removal of 2 bases from V and 0 bases from J, the junction contained 12 bases not matched to a gene. This CDR3 contains 19 residues. CDR3 DNA sequence: TGTGCCAGCAGCTTACAAGCGGGGGGCGCGGACACTAGCACAGATACGCAGTATTTT. It codes for CASSLQAGGADTSTDTQYF.

V usage is TRBV7-9 and J usage is TRBJ2-5; D is unresolved. The CDR3 totals 15 residues. Germline V gene lookup returns CDR1 SEHNR and CDR2 FQNEAQ (reference sequence). V was clipped by 3 bases and J by 5 bases, with 16 bases between them. The CDR3 coding sequence is TGTGCCAGCAGCTTCGGCCCCGAAGTCGGGGAGACCCAGTACTTC. Amino acids: CASSFGPEVGETQYF.

The chain is built from TRBV7-8 and TRBJ2-1; D is possibly TRBD1 (6 bases). V was shortened by 1 base and J by 5 bases, with 15 bases between the two germline ends. Per the germline V gene, CDR1 is SGHVS and CDR2 is FQNEAQ. CDR3 length: 16 residues. The CDR3 reads CASSLETGRGNNEQFF. The CDR3 coding sequence is TGTGCCAGCAGCTTAGAAACAGGGAGAGGTAACAATGAGCAGTTCTTC.